This TCR beta chain emerged from a study of cytomegalovirus exposure and HLA in healthy donors. Study background: Sequencing of 150 million to 200 million T cells in an earlier analysis found 95 million to 120 million unique TCR beta sequences.

Amplification used 60 Vbeta primers and 13 Jbeta primers. The method was immunoSEQ multiplex PCR; TCRdb's version includes in-frame clones alone and lacks a portion of them. The table lists roughly 84,000 clones, 70% to 80% of them singletons. Overall study results and limits: Reports indicate that TCR beta sequences accurately predicted the HLA-A and HLA-B alleles of most subjects.

CDR3 size: 16 residues. Trimming pared 5 bases from V and 4 bases from J, leaving 21 bases between. Germline V gene lookup returns CDR1 SGHTA and CDR2 FQGNSA. Comments on this clone: The antigen remains undetermined.

The rearrangement uses TRBV7-2 and TRBJ2-7, with D perhaps TRBD2 (6 bases). This TCR was sampled from a human donor in good health. Input material: PBMCs. For the CDR3, the DNA is TGTGCCAGCAGCCCGCGGGGTCGCGGCGGCCATTACGAGCAGTACTTC. Translated, it gives CASSPRGRGGHYEQYF.